Below, 10 T cell receptor beta chains from the same sample are listed, as sequenced in a study of a mutant IDH1 vaccine in newly diagnosed glioma. The repertoire was sequenced with immunoSEQ multiplex PCR; TCRdb's copy has only in-frame clones and lacks some. Of roughly 68,000 clones listed, roughly 68% were seen once; the top ten hold roughly 4.7%. Antigens of these TCRs are unknown. The time point: week 35, safety follow-up. The vaccine gave 300 ug of a 20-mer mutant IDH1 peptide subcutaneously per dose. This material consisted of PBMCs, taken from a glioma patient whose treatment included an IDH1 peptide vaccine. The receptors originated from a man aged 45-60 years with glioma.

The chain couples TRBV7-8 to TRBJ2-3; D is perhaps TRBD2 (5 bases). Germline V lookup: CDR1 SGHVS, CDR2 FQNEAQ. CDR3 length: 14 residues. The V and J ends lost 5 bases and 6 bases respectively, with 15 bases between them. CDR3 amino acids: CASSPGGETDTQYF. Here the CDR3 DNA reads TGTGCCAGCAGCCCAGGTGGGGAGACCGATACGCAGTATTTT.

The chain links TRBV19 to TRBJ1-3; TRBD1 is a possible D gene (6 bases). Germline values: CDR1 LNHDA, CDR2 SQIVND (reference sequence). V dropped 5 bases and J dropped 0 bases, with 11 bases sitting between them. The CDR3 length is 15 residues. The CDR3 region is CASSVAGVSGNTIYF. The DNA of the CDR3 is TGTGCCAGTAGTGTCGCAGGGGTCTCTGGAAACACCATATATTTT. The full variable domain, with the rest looked up from reference TRBV19 and TRBJ1-3, is DGGITQSPKYLFRKEGQNVTLSCEQNLNHDAMYWYRQDPGQGLRLIYYSQIVNDFQKGDIAEGYSVSREKKESFPLTVTSAQKNPTAFYLCASSVAGVSGNTIYFGEGSWLTVV.

The DNA of the CDR3 is TGTGCCACGGAGGACAGAGCGAAATACGAGCAGTACTTC. Translation gives CATEDRAKYEQYF. The V gene is TRBV6-1, the J gene TRBJ2-7, with D possibly being TRBD1 (6 bases). In germline, CDR1 is MNHNS, CDR2 SASEGT. Deletions cut 10 bases from V and 4 bases from J, with 17 bases between. The CDR3 totals 13 residues.

V and J are TRBV5-4 and TRBJ2-5, with TRBD2 identical over 10 bases. This CDR3 comprises 15 residues. The germline CDR1 and CDR2 sequences are SGHNT and YYREEE (reference sequence). J gave up 1 base and V 4 bases, and 4 bases lay outside the gene matches. The CDR3 reads CASSPTSGFQETQYF. The CDR3 region has the DNA TGTGCCAGCAGCCCGACTAGCGGGTTCCAAGAGACCCAGTACTTC.

V gene TRBV19 combines with J gene TRBJ1-1; unclear D gene. The CDR3 sequence is 13 residues long. CDR1 and CDR2 (germline): LNHDA, SQIVND (reference sequence). The V end lost 4 bases, the J end lost 1 base, and 7 bases lay between the germline ends. Written as DNA, the CDR3 is TGTGCCAGTAGTACGACCGGGAACACTGAAGCTTTCTTT. Translating gives CASSTTGNTEAFF.

The chain has TRBV2 and TRBJ2-6, with 9 bases that match TRBD1. The CDR3 is 18 amino acids. Trimming cost V 10 bases and J 0 bases; bases outside gene matches: 13. Germline V gene lookup returns CDR1 SNHLY and CDR2 FYNNEI. Here the CDR3 reads CATAPPGQGSSGANVLTF. In DNA, the CDR3 is TGTGCCACTGCTCCTCCGGGACAGGGCTCCTCTGGGGCCAACGTCCTGACTTTC.

The rearrangement joins TRBV5-1 to TRBJ1-4, with D hard to call. This CDR3 contains 13 residues. The V gene's germline CDR1 is SGHRS and CDR2 YFSETQ. Deletions cut 0 bases from V and 10 bases from J, with 10 bases between. The CDR3 DNA follows: TGCGCCAGCAGCTTGGAGTCAGGAAGAAAACTGTTTTTT. Residues: CASSLESGRKLFF. Full variable domain (rest looked up from reference TRBV5-1 and TRBJ1-4): KAGVTQTPRYLIKTRGQQVTLSCSPISGHRSVSWYQQTPGQGLQFLFEYFSETQRNKGNFPGRFSGRQFSNSRSEMNVSTLELGDSALYLCASSLESGRKLFFGSGTQLSVL.

This chain connects TRBV6-5 to TRBJ2-7, with D perhaps matching TRBD1 (5 bases). Germline V CDR1 and CDR2: MNHEY, SVGAGI. The CDR3 length is 14 residues. V lost 6 bases and J 2 bases, leaving 14 bases between the germline ends. CDR3 sequence: CASSPQAITYEQYF. CDR3 coding DNA: TGTGCCAGCAGCCCACAGGCCATAACCTACGAGCAGTACTTC.

This chain joins TRBV10-3 and TRBJ1-2, with 10 bases identical to TRBD1. CDR3 length equals 14 residues. Germline V gene data show CDR1 as ENHRY and CDR2 as SYGVKD. The V and J ends lost 6 bases and 7 bases, in that order; junction bases with no gene match: 8. The CDR3 DNA reads TGTGCCATCAGGTCGACAGGGGGCGAGGCTGGCTACACCTTC. It translates to CAIRSTGGEAGYTF.

This sequence joins TRBV7-9 and TRBJ2-4; D uncertain. V was cut by 1 base and J by 1 base, with 17 bases left in between. Germline CDR1 and CDR2: SEHNR and FQNEAQ (reference sequence). This CDR3 has 18 residues. The CDR3 sequence: CASSLGSVRTGAKNIQYF. The DNA of the CDR3 is TGTGCCAGCAGCTTAGGCTCGGTGAGGACCGGGGCCAAAAACATTCAGTACTTC.